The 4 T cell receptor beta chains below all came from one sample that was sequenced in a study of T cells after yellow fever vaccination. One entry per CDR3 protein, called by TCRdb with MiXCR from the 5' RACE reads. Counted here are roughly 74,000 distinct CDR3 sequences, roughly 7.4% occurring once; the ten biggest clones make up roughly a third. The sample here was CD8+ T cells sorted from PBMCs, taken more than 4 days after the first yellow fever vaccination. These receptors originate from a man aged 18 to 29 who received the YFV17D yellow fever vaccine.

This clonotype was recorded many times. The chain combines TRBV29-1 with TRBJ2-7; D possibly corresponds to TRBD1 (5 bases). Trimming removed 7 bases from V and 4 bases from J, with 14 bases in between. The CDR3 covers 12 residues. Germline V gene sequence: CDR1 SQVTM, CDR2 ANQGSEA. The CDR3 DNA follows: TGCAGCGCTAAAGACAGTCCGTACGAGCAGTACTTC. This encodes CSAKDSPYEQYF.

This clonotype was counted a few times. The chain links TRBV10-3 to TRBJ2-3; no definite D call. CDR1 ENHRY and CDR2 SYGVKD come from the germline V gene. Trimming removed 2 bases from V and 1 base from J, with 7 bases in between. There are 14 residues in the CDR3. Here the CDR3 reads CAISENLGTDTQYF. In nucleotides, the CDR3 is TGTGCCATCAGTGAGAACCTGGGCACAGATACGCAGTATTTT.

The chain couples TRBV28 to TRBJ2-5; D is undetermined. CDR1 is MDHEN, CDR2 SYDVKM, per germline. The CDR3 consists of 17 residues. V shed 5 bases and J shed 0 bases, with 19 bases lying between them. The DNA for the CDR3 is TGTGCCAGCAGTCCTCACGCGTGGGCAACCAACCAAGAGACCCAGTACTTC. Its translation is CASSPHAWATNQETQYF.

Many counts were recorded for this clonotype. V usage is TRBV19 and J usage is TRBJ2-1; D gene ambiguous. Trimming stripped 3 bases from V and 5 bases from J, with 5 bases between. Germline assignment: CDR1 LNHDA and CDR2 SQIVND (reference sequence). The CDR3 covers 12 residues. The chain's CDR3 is CASSMGDNEQFF. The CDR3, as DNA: TGTGCCAGTAGTATGGGTGACAATGAGCAGTTCTTC.